A single sample is the source of the 3 T cell receptor beta chains below, sequenced in a study of T cells of healthy individuals (dated by TCRdb to between 2017 and 2018). The library was generated by 5' RACE. Sequencing relied on an Illumina MiSeq. TCRdb handled the public reads itself, with Q25 trimming in fastp and clone calling in MiXCR, and kept productive beta chains. Rows with a matching CDR3 protein are joined into one entry that keeps the most common DNA and genes. Counted in this sample were tens of thousands of distinct CDR3 sequences; around 15% of them appeared once. Approximately 4.7% of the sample belongs to the ten largest clones. These TCRs come from a human donor in good health.

The gene calls are TRBV7-9 and TRBJ2-2; D possibly corresponds to TRBD2 (6 bases). The CDR3 consists of 13 residues. The V end was cut by 4 bases, the J end by 5 bases, with 8 bases between. The germline V gene encodes CDR1 SEHNR and CDR2 FQNEAQ (reference sequence). The CDR3: CASSYGGTGELFF. The CDR3 DNA follows: TGTGCCAGCAGCTACGGGGGAACCGGGGAGCTGTTTTTT.

CDR3 in amino acids: CASSSGTGLGNTEAFF. As DNA, the CDR3 is TGTGCCAGCAGCTCCGGGACAGGGCTGGGGAACACTGAAGCTTTCTTT. V usage is TRBV7-2 and J usage is TRBJ1-1; TRBD1 matches 9 bases. V lost 4 bases and J lost 1; bases outside the gene matches: 7. Per germline, CDR1 SGHTA and CDR2 FQGNSA. This CDR3 has 16 amino acids.

This clonotype came up many times. V usage is TRBV20-1 and J usage is TRBJ1-6, with no clear D. The CDR3 covers 14 residues. CDR1 and CDR2 from the germline V gene are DFQATT and SNEGSKA (reference sequence). Trimming removed 3 bases from V and 2 bases from J, with 8 bases in between. The CDR3 nucleotides read TGCAGTGCTAGGGGGTCCCCCTATAATTCACCCCTCCACTTT. It encodes CSARGSPYNSPLHF.